The present T cell receptor (beta chain) was sequenced within a study of T cell clonotyping in hematopoietic cell transplantation. V was cut by 4 bases and J by 3 bases, with 9 bases left in between. This CDR3 comprises 14 residues. Germline CDR1 MNHEY, CDR2 SVGAGI. Time point defined: recipient sample about 28 days before transplant, after cytoreduction. The repertoire was sequenced with immunoSEQ multiplex PCR; TCRdb's copy has only in-frame clones and lacks some. The data contain approximately 44,000 clones, about 85% of them singletons. V usage is TRBV6-5 and J usage is TRBJ2-2, with a weak D call TRBD2 (5 bases). The receptor was isolated from a man aged 60 to 69 with acute myeloid leukemia. Some clones in this sample may be carry-over from other donors' samples. Sequencing was performed on peripheral blood mononuclear cells, taken before stem cell transplant. The CDR3, as DNA: TGTGCCAGCAGTTTACAGAGGGACACCGGGGAGCTGTTTTTT. The encoded protein is CASSLQRDTGELFF.